The text below deals with one T cell receptor beta chain. The sample originates from a study of identical twins. Looked up from germline, CDR1 is SGHAT and CDR2 is FQNNGV. There are 13 residues in the CDR3. The V end lost 5 bases, the J end lost 0 bases, and 8 bases lay between the germline ends. A universal primer site was created by template switching, with the cDNA bearing unique molecular identifiers. A single record per CDR3 protein comes from TCRdb applying MiXCR to the 5' RACE reads. The repertoire consists of under 800,000 distinct CDR3 sequences, with 21% occurring once and the leading ten covering over 4%. This sample also appeared in a second study, on T cells expressing NK-cell markers.

This chain links TRBV11-2 with TRBJ2-7, with D unresolved. Sequencing was done on a sample of PBMCs. The receptor comes from a young woman in good health. The CDR3 sequence: CASSPEASYEQYF. The CDR3 DNA reads as TGTGCCAGCAGCCCAGAGGCCTCCTACGAGCAGTACTTC.